This is a list of T cell receptor beta chains from one sample in a study of blood T cell repertoires in COVID-19. Using immunoSEQ multiplex PCR, the repertoire was profiled, and TCRdb retains in-frame clones only, with some absent. The sample yields tens of thousands of clones, 88% seen once. Sequenced material: peripheral blood. The source of these receptors is a human donor in a cohort sampled during active COVID-19. The CDR3 runs from the conserved cysteine through the conserved F or W. The D gene is left open where the match is weak. The listing skips clone size in some rows; elsewhere it reads once, few, many or a size class.

clone size: .
D gene: .
J gene: TRBJ1-2
V gene: TRBV11-2
CDR3 DNA: TGTGCCAGCAGCTTAGTTGGAGAACATGGCTACACCTTC
CDR3 protein: CASSLVGEHGYTF

clone size: .
D gene: .
J gene: TRBJ2-1
V gene: TRBV10-1
CDR3 DNA: TGCGCCAGCAGTCCTTTGGGCTCCCGGAATGAGCAGTTCTTC
CDR3 protein: CASSPLGSRNEQFF

clone size: .
D gene: .
J gene: TRBJ1-2
V gene: TRBV28
CDR3 DNA: TGTGCCAGCAGTTCAGAGGACAGAGGCTATGGCTACACCTTC
CDR3 protein: CASSSEDRGYGYTF

clone size: .
D gene: TRBD1
J gene: TRBJ1-4
V gene: TRBV14
CDR3 DNA: TGTGCCAGCAGCCAAGATATGGACAGGGGTAATGAAAAACTGTTTTTT
CDR3 protein: CASSQDMDRGNEKLFF

clone size: once
D gene: .
J gene: TRBJ1-2
V gene: TRBV27
CDR3 DNA: TGTGCCAGCAGTTCTTTGGGACAACACTATGGCTACACCTTC
CDR3 protein: CASSSLGQHYGYTF

clone size: .
D gene: .
J gene: TRBJ1-5
V gene: TRBV6-1
CDR3 DNA: TGTGCCAGCAGTGAACCGGGGGGCGGCCAGCCCCAGCATTTT
CDR3 protein: CASSEPGGGQPQHF

clone size: .
D gene: .
J gene: TRBJ1-2
V gene: TRBV6-1
CDR3 DNA: TGTGCCAGCAGTGAAGATGAGGGAGTCGACTATGGCTACACCTTC
CDR3 protein: CASSEDEGVDYGYTF

clone size: .
D gene: TRBD1
J gene: TRBJ1-2
V gene: TRBV28
CDR3 DNA: TGTGCCAGCAGTTCCCCCCGGGACAGAAATGGCTACACCTTC
CDR3 protein: CASSSPRDRNGYTF

clone size: .
D gene: .
J gene: TRBJ2-7
V gene: TRBV11-2
CDR3 DNA: TGTGCCAGCAGCTTAGAAGGGCAAACCTGGGGGCTGTACTTC
CDR3 protein: CASSLEGQTWGLYF

clone size: .
D gene: .
J gene: TRBJ2-1
V gene: TRBV5-4
CDR3 DNA: TGTGCCAGCAGCAACACGAAGGCAGCGTACAATGAGCAGTTCTTC
CDR3 protein: CASSNTKAAYNEQFF

clone size: .
D gene: .
J gene: TRBJ1-3
V gene: TRBV4-1
CDR3 DNA: TGCGCCAGCAGCCAAGAAACAGCTATTGGAAACACCATATATTTT
CDR3 protein: CASSQETAIGNTIYF

clone size: many
D gene: .
J gene: TRBJ2-5
V gene: TRBV11-2
CDR3 DNA: TGTGCCAGCAGCGTACAGGGTGATGAGACCCAGTACTTC
CDR3 protein: CASSVQGDETQYF

clone size: .
D gene: .
J gene: TRBJ2-3
V gene: TRBV28
CDR3 DNA: TGTGCCAGCAAACTCCCTAGCACAGATACGCAGTATTTT
CDR3 protein: CASKLPSTDTQYF

clone size: .
D gene: TRBD1
J gene: TRBJ1-5
V gene: TRBV19
CDR3 DNA: TGTGCCAGTCAGGGGGGTCTTAGCAATCAGCCCCAGCATTTT
CDR3 protein: CASQGGLSNQPQHF

clone size: .
D gene: .
J gene: TRBJ2-3
V gene: TRBV7-9
CDR3 DNA: TGTGCCAGCAGCTTAGACAGGGACCTCGCAGATACGCAGTATTTT
CDR3 protein: CASSLDRDLADTQYF

clone size: .
D gene: .
J gene: TRBJ1-4
V gene: TRBV2
CDR3 DNA: TGTGCCAGCAGTGATAGAATGTTTCCAACTAATGAAAAACTGTTTTTT
CDR3 protein: CASSDRMFPTNEKLFF

clone size: .
D gene: TRBD2
J gene: TRBJ2-5
V gene: TRBV5-1
CDR3 DNA: TGCGCCAGCAGCTTCGGCGGGGGCCAAGAGACCCAGTACTTC
CDR3 protein: CASSFGGGQETQYF

clone size: .
D gene: .
J gene: TRBJ1-1
V gene: TRBV3-1/TRBV3-2
CDR3 DNA: TGTGCCAGCGGAAACGGGGAACTTGACACTGAAGCTTTCTTT
CDR3 protein: CASGNGELDTEAFF

clone size: .
D gene: .
J gene: TRBJ1-2
V gene: TRBV2
CDR3 DNA: TGTGCCAGCAGTGGGGGGGGCTTCTATGGCTACACCTTC
CDR3 protein: CASSGGGFYGYTF

clone size: .
D gene: .
J gene: TRBJ1-5
V gene: TRBV21-1
CDR3 DNA: TGTGCCAGCACCGGGACAGGGCCGGGAGGTCAGCCCCAGCATTTT
CDR3 protein: CASTGTGPGGQPQHF

clone size: once
D gene: .
J gene: TRBJ1-3
V gene: TRBV18
CDR3 DNA: TGTGCCAGCTGGCAGACTCGCGGTATTGGAAACACCATATATTTT
CDR3 protein: CASWQTRGIGNTIYF

clone size: .
D gene: .
J gene: TRBJ2-5
V gene: TRBV29-1
CDR3 DNA: TGCAGCGTTGTTGTCGTCAGGGAGACCCAGTACTTC
CDR3 protein: CSVVVVRETQYF

clone size: .
D gene: TRBD1
J gene: TRBJ2-7
V gene: TRBV19
CDR3 DNA: TGTGCCAGTAGACCAAGGACAGGGGAAAGCTCCTACGAGCAGTACTTC
CDR3 protein: CASRPRTGESSYEQYF

clone size: .
D gene: .
J gene: TRBJ1-1
V gene: TRBV9
CDR3 DNA: TGTGCCAGCAGCGTAGATAATGCGGGAAACACTGAAGCTTTCTTT
CDR3 protein: CASSVDNAGNTEAFF

clone size: once
D gene: TRBD1
J gene: TRBJ1-1
V gene: TRBV19
CDR3 DNA: TGTGCCAGTAGCGCTTTACCGGGACAGGCGGGGACTGAAGCTTTCTTT
CDR3 protein: CASSALPGQAGTEAFF

clone size: .
D gene: TRBD2
J gene: TRBJ2-7
V gene: TRBV5-5
CDR3 DNA: TGTGCCAGCAGCTTGGGTAGCGGGAGCTACGAGCAGTACTTC
CDR3 protein: CASSLGSGSYEQYF

clone size: .
D gene: TRBD2
J gene: TRBJ2-1
V gene: TRBV6-4
CDR3 DNA: TGTGCCAGCAGTGGACTAGCGGGAGGCCGGGATGAGCAGTTCTTC
CDR3 protein: CASSGLAGGRDEQFF

clone size: .
D gene: .
J gene: TRBJ1-5
V gene: TRBV7-2
CDR3 DNA: TGTGCCAGCAGCTTAGGAGGTGGGGGCGCTTATAGCAATCAGCCCCAGCATTTT
CDR3 protein: CASSLGGGGAYSNQPQHF

clone size: .
D gene: .
J gene: TRBJ1-6
V gene: TRBV6-5
CDR3 DNA: TGTGCCAGCAGTTACTCGAGCAGAGGGCTGGGATCACCCCTCCACTTT
CDR3 protein: CASSYSSRGLGSPLHF

clone size: .
D gene: .
J gene: TRBJ1-6
V gene: TRBV30
CDR3 DNA: TGTGCCTGGAGTGTCGGCTCCTATAATTCACCCCTCCACTTT
CDR3 protein: CAWSVGSYNSPLHF

clone size: .
D gene: .
J gene: TRBJ2-5
V gene: TRBV30
CDR3 DNA: TGTGCCTGGTCCAGGGTAAAGACCCAGTACTTC
CDR3 protein: CAWSRVKTQYF

clone size: .
D gene: TRBD1
J gene: TRBJ1-1
V gene: TRBV29-1
CDR3 DNA: TGCAGCGTGGGACAGGCGATGAACACTGAAGCTTTCTTT
CDR3 protein: CSVGQAMNTEAFF

clone size: .
D gene: .
J gene: TRBJ1-2
V gene: TRBV28
CDR3 DNA: TGTGCCAGCAGCCGGGGACTGACTAACTATGGCTACACCTTC
CDR3 protein: CASSRGLTNYGYTF

clone size: .
D gene: .
J gene: TRBJ2-5
V gene: TRBV27
CDR3 DNA: TGTGCCAGCAGTCTGGCCCCTAGCGCTGAGACCCAGTACTTC
CDR3 protein: CASSLAPSAETQYF

clone size: .
D gene: TRBD1
J gene: TRBJ2-1
V gene: TRBV7-2
CDR3 DNA: TGTGCCAGCAGCACCGACAGGGGAAAGTGGCAGTTCTTC
CDR3 protein: CASSTDRGKWQFF

clone size: .
D gene: .
J gene: TRBJ1-1
V gene: TRBV7-2
CDR3 DNA: TGTGCCAGCAGCTTAGCGCGGGGATCCGGGACTGAAGCTTTCTTT
CDR3 protein: CASSLARGSGTEAFF

clone size: .
D gene: .
J gene: TRBJ2-3
V gene: TRBV7-2
CDR3 DNA: TGTGCCAGCAGCTTAACGCAAGCCCTACTGGATACGCAGTATTTT
CDR3 protein: CASSLTQALLDTQYF

clone size: .
D gene: TRBD1
J gene: TRBJ1-2
V gene: TRBV7-9
CDR3 DNA: TGTGCCAGCAGCTTATCGACAGGGGTGGTCTTGGGCTACACCTTC
CDR3 protein: CASSLSTGVVLGYTF

clone size: .
D gene: .
J gene: TRBJ2-1
V gene: TRBV18
CDR3 DNA: TGTGCCAGCTCACCGCGAATGGAGAGCTCCTACAATGAGCAGTTCTTC
CDR3 protein: CASSPRMESSYNEQFF

clone size: once
D gene: .
J gene: TRBJ2-5
V gene: TRBV27
CDR3 DNA: TGTGCCAGCATGGAATCGGGGGAAGAGACCCAGTACTTC
CDR3 protein: CASMESGEETQYF

clone size: few
D gene: TRBD1
J gene: TRBJ1-1
V gene: TRBV5-4
CDR3 DNA: TGTGCCAGCAGCTCAATGGGACAGGGGTTGAAATCAGCTTTCTTT
CDR3 protein: CASSSMGQGLKSAFF

clone size: .
D gene: .
J gene: TRBJ2-7
V gene: TRBV7-2
CDR3 DNA: TGTGCCAGCAGCTTAGAAGGGGCCTACGAGCAGTACTTC
CDR3 protein: CASSLEGAYEQYF

clone size: once
D gene: .
J gene: TRBJ2-7
V gene: TRBV2
CDR3 DNA: TGTGCCAGCAGTTCTACTGCAGGGGGGAGTAGCGAGCAGTACTTC
CDR3 protein: CASSSTAGGSSEQYF